These 20 T cell receptor beta chains were all obtained from the same sample, sequenced in a study of STAT5B mutations in CD4+ large granular lymphocyte leukemia. Sequenced by immunoSEQ multiplex PCR; TCRdb stores in-frame clones only, minus some. Among more than 30,000 clones listed, more than 65% were seen once. Material: CD4+ T cells from blood buffy coats. The receptors derive from a human donor in good health.

The rearrangement joins TRBV4-3 to TRBJ1-2; D ambiguous. There are 16 residues in the CDR3. With 0 bases removed from V and 0 bases from J, the gap between germline ends came to 11 bases. Germline-derived CDR1 and CDR2 are LGHNA and YSLEER. CDR3 in DNA: TGCGCCAGCAGCCAAGATTGGGCAACCTCTAACTATGGCTACACCTTC. Its translation is CASSQDWATSNYGYTF.

As to this clone: In the same sample, other DNA sequences code for this CDR3. The chain is built from TRBV7-2 and TRBJ2-1; 10 nucleotides align to TRBD1. This CDR3 is 14 amino acids long. Trimming removed 5 bases from V and 4 bases from J; junction bases left unmatched: 2. CDR1 is SGHTA and CDR2 is FQGNSA in the germline V gene. The CDR3 reads CASSPGQGYNEQFF. The DNA for the CDR3 is TGTGCCAGCAGCCCGGGACAGGGGTACAATGAGCAGTTCTTC.

The CDR3 loop is CAWVPFNNYGYTF. The DNA for the CDR3 is TGTGCCTGGGTCCCTTTCAATAACTATGGCTACACCTTC. The chain carries TRBV30 and TRBJ1-2, with D hard to call. Germline CDR1 GTSNPN, CDR2 SVGIG (reference sequence). Trimming removed 5 bases from V and 1 base from J, with 11 bases in between. The CDR3 runs 13 residues. Full variable domain (rest looked up from reference TRBV30 and TRBJ1-2): SQTIHQWPATLVQPVGSPLSLECTVEGTSNPNLYWYRQAAGRGLQLLFYSVGIGQISSEVPQNLSASRPQDRQFILSSKKLLLSDSGFYLCAWVPFNNYGYTFGSGTRLTVV.

The chain couples TRBV6-1 to TRBJ1-1, with 7 nucleotides matching TRBD1. Germline CDR1 and CDR2: MNHNS and SASEGT. The CDR3 is 13 residues long. V lost 10 bases to trimming and J lost 0 bases; unmatched junction nucleotides: 5. This chain's CDR3 is CATDRAMNTEAFF. CDR3 nucleotide sequence: TGTGCCACAGACAGGGCGATGAACACTGAAGCTTTCTTT.

By its share, this clone is medium-sized (0.01 to 0.1%). The chain is built from TRBV14 and TRBJ1-1; tentatively, D is TRBD1 (6 bases). Germline V gene data show CDR1 as SGHDN and CDR2 as FVKESK. The CDR3 loop spans 15 amino acids. V gave up 1 base and J gave up 6 bases, with 15 bases separating them. The CDR3 reads CASSQGGGPRAEAFF. CDR3 nucleotide sequence: TGTGCCAGCAGCCAAGGTGGGGGCCCGAGGGCTGAAGCTTTCTTT.

This clone was seen a few times. V usage is TRBV6-1 and J usage is TRBJ1-2; 7 nucleotides match TRBD1. CDR3 length: 12 residues. Trimming took 3 bases from V and 5 from J; bases not matched to a gene: 0. Germline V gene sequence: CDR1 MNHNS, CDR2 SASEGT. The CDR3 coding sequence is TGTGCCAGCAGTGAGACAGGGTATGGCTACACCTTC. Protein product: CASSETGYGYTF.

The chain employs TRBV2 and TRBJ2-5; D uncertain. Trimming cost V 2 bases and J 4 bases, with 11 bases left between them. CDR3 length: 14 amino acids. Germline CDR1 and CDR2: SNHLY and FYNNEI. The CDR3 region is CASSELFDGETQYF. CDR3 sequence (DNA): TGTGCCAGCAGTGAACTTTTCGACGGAGAGACCCAGTACTTC. Variable domain in full (rest from reference TRBV2 and TRBJ2-5): EPEVTQTPSHQVTQMGQEVILRCVPISNHLYFYWYRQILGQKVEFLVSFYNNEISEKSEIFDDQFSVERPDGSNFTLKIRSTKLEDSAMYFCASSELFDGETQYFGPGTRLLVL.

A few counts support this clone. The CDR3 loop reads CASSLVGGSNTEAFF. In nucleotides, the CDR3 is TGCGCCAGCAGCTTGGTAGGGGGCTCGAACACTGAAGCTTTCTTT. The chain uses TRBV5-1 and TRBJ1-1, with 7 bases matching TRBD1. CDR3 size: 15 residues. CDR1 is SGHRS and CDR2 is YFSETQ in the germline V gene. The J segment lost 1 base and the V segment lost 0 bases, leaving 3 bases of the junction unmatched.

The table lists this clone with a few counts. The gene calls are TRBV10-3 and TRBJ2-1, with 10 nucleotides matching TRBD2. The CDR3 length is 16 residues. CDR1 and CDR2 from the germline V gene are ENHRY and SYGVKD. The junction had 8 bases not matched to a gene; V was cut back by 0 bases and J by 9 bases. The CDR3 sequence is CAISESKSGGASEQFF. The CDR3 DNA reads as TGTGCCATCAGTGAGTCGAAGAGCGGGGGGGCCAGTGAGCAGTTCTTC.

This clone was seen a single time. The CDR3 nucleotides read TGTGCCAGCAGTGAATGGGGGGGGGACACCGGGGAGCTGTTTTTT. Residues: CASSEWGGDTGELFF. The genes are TRBV6-1 and TRBJ2-2; 7 bases match TRBD2. Germline values: CDR1 MNHNS, CDR2 SASEGT. With 2 bases clipped from V and 3 bases from J, the junction kept 3 bases outside the gene matches. The CDR3 is made up of 15 amino acids.

This chain uses TRBV7-2 with TRBJ1-2; D not resolved. The germline gives CDR1 SGHTA, CDR2 FQGNSA. V lost 5 bases and J 1 base, leaving 11 bases between the germline ends. The CDR3 runs 14 residues. In DNA form, the CDR3 reads TGTGCCAGCAGCCCGCGGACGGGTAACTATGGCTACACCTTC. Amino acid sequence: CASSPRTGNYGYTF.

V and J are TRBV7-9 and TRBJ2-3, with TRBD2 matching over 15 bases. Germline V lookup: CDR1 SEHNR, CDR2 FQNEAQ (reference sequence). The V segment lost 4 bases and the J segment 4 bases; nucleotides outside the gene matches: 6. There are 17 residues in the CDR3. CDR3 residues: CASSSRTSGRAADTQYF. Written as DNA, the CDR3 is TGTGCCAGCAGCTCCCGGACTAGCGGGAGGGCCGCAGATACGCAGTATTTT.

In this sample, this clone turned up once. The V gene is TRBV7-3, the J gene TRBJ1-1; tentative D call: TRBD1 (5 bases). The CDR3 extends over 13 amino acids. CDR1 and CDR2 from the germline V gene are SGHTA and FQGTGA. V was shortened by 0 bases and J by 5 bases, with 7 bases between the two germline ends. CDR3 nucleotides: TGTGCCAGCAGCTTAACGGGGGGAACTGAAGCTTTCTTT. Residues: CASSLTGGTEAFF.

The genes are TRBV9 and TRBJ1-1, with 8 bases identical to TRBD1. From germline, CDR1 is SGDLS and CDR2 YYNGEE. This CDR3 region has 16 residues. V gave up 0 bases and J gave up 0 bases; unmatched junction bases: 4. The CDR3 protein is CASSVEDRAMNTEAFF. The DNA for the CDR3 is TGTGCCAGCAGCGTAGAGGACAGGGCAATGAACACTGAAGCTTTCTTT.

The J gene is TRBJ2-2, the V gene TRBV5-1, with 9 bases identical to TRBD1. This CDR3 spans 16 amino acids. V lost 4 bases, J lost 7 bases, and 11 bases stayed unmatched. CDR1 SGHRS and CDR2 YFSETQ come from the germline V gene. The CDR3 bases are TGCGCCAGCAGCGCTACACAGGGGGCGCGAGGCGGGGAGCTGTTTTTT. Translating it yields CASSATQGARGGELFF. Based on the CDR3 plus reference TRBV5-1 and TRBJ2-2, the full variable domain is KAGVTQTPRYLIKTRGQQVTLSCSPISGHRSVSWYQQTPGQGLQFLFEYFSETQRNKGNFPGRFSGRQFSNSRSEMNVSTLELGDSALYLCASSATQGARGGELFFGEGSRLTVL.

In DNA form, the CDR3 reads TGTGCCAGCAGCCCCCAGACAGGGAGGGGTGAAGCTTTCTTT. Amino acids: CASSPQTGRGEAFF. The chain recombines TRBV14 with TRBJ1-1; 7 nucleotides agree with TRBD1. Germline CDR1 and CDR2: SGHDN and FVKESK. J lost 7 bases, V lost 4 bases, and 9 bases had no gene match. The CDR3 totals 14 residues.

This chain connects TRBV7-2 to TRBJ2-1; 13 bases fit TRBD2. Losses at the gene ends were 5 bases for V and 0 bases for J; bases not matched to a gene: 7. CDR1 and CDR2 (germline): SGHTA, FQGNSA. CDR3 length equals 18 residues. The CDR3 nucleotides read TGTGCCAGCAGCAAACTAGCGGGAGGGCAAGGCTCCTACAATGAGCAGTTCTTC. Its translation is CASSKLAGGQGSYNEQFF. Together with reference TRBV7-2 and TRBJ2-1, the CDR3 gives the full variable domain: GAGVSQSPSNKVTEKGKDVELRCDPISGHTALYWYRQSLGQGLEFLIYFQGNSAPDKSGLPSDRFSAERTGGSVSTLTIQRTQQEDSAVYLCASSKLAGGQGSYNEQFFGPGTRLTVL.

In nucleotides, the CDR3 is TGTGCCAGCAGCTCGCCGGGACAGGGAGTCCATGGCTACACCTTC. Translation gives CASSSPGQGVHGYTF. The V gene is TRBV5-4, the J gene TRBJ1-2, with 9 bases identical to TRBD1. Per germline, CDR1 SGHNT and CDR2 YYREEE (reference sequence). The CDR3 totals 15 residues. V dropped 3 bases and J dropped 6; count of bases not matched to a gene: 9. Complete variable domain (other parts from reference TRBV5-4 and TRBJ1-2): ETGVTQSPTHLIKTRGQQVTLRCSSQSGHNTVSWYQQALGQGPQFIFQYYREEENGRGNFPPRFSGLQFPNYSSELNVNALELDDSALYLCASSSPGQGVHGYTFGSGTRLTVV.

The CDR3 is CSVARDARGTDTQYF. The CDR3 nucleotides read TGCAGCGTGGCCAGGGACGCCCGAGGTACAGATACGCAGTATTTT. This rearrangement joins TRBV29-1 to TRBJ2-3; D may correspond to TRBD1 or TRBD2 (5 bases each). The CDR3 contains 15 residues. Germline V gene sequence: CDR1 SQVTM, CDR2 ANQGSEA. V dropped 6 bases and J dropped 3 bases, with 19 bases sitting between them.

The chain combines TRBV7-2 with TRBJ2-3; 9 bases are a match to TRBD2. CDR1 is SGHTA and CDR2 is FQGNSA in the germline V gene. V lost 4 bases, J lost 6 bases, and 11 bases stayed unmatched. CDR3 length: 16 residues. CDR3: CASSWESGGPVDTQYF. In DNA, the CDR3 is TGTGCCAGCAGCTGGGAAAGCGGGGGGCCAGTGGATACGCAGTATTTT.